The clone carrying this TCR beta chain was counted ten times or more. Its antigen is currently unknown. This record comes from a study of CD8 T cells in ankylosing spondylitis. Overall study results and limits: The study looked at matched synovial fluid samples from ankylosing spondylitis patients. Disease-linked clones were reported to be significantly enriched there. Reactive arthritis synovial fluid and blood previously showed some of these motif variants. Within ankylosing spondylitis blood, a TCR beta motif made up of several highly homologous variants appeared to be characteristic.

Researchers built TCR beta libraries using quantitative 5'-RACE with molecular barcodes. TCRdb passed the 5' RACE reads through MiXCR, listing each CDR3 protein once. The sample includes about 96,000 distinct CDR3 sequences, about 9% of them seen just once. V was pared by 4 bases and J by 0 bases, with 10 bases between. The CDR3 totals 15 residues. Germline V gene lookup returns CDR1 SGHVS and CDR2 FQNEAQ. The specimen sequenced was blood, either unsorted or a sorted T cell fraction (not recorded which). This sequence joins TRBV7-8 and TRBJ2-1, with D unclear. The clonotype originates from a male donor with ankylosing spondylitis or in good health (not recorded which). The CDR3 nucleotides read TGTGCCAGCAGCTCAGAAGTGGGCTCCTACAATGAGCAGTTCTTC. Protein product: CASSSEVGSYNEQFF.